The 8 T cell receptor beta chains given below trace back to one sample, sequenced in a study of T cells in Graves' hyperthyroidism and ophthalmopathy. Amplification yielded TCR beta CDR3 regions, with RNA transcripts as the source. First-round RT-PCR of the TCR CDR3 relied on the HTBI primer set. TCRdb reanalysed the multiplex PCR reads using MiXCR and keeps one entry per CDR3 protein. The top ten hold more than 20% of the sample, which has 450,000 to 650,000 distinct CDR3 sequences, around 20% seen once. What was sequenced was blood. The receptors originated from a man younger than 35 with Graves' hyperthyroidism.

Many counts were recorded for this clonotype. The chain has TRBV20-1 and TRBJ2-7; D is possibly TRBD1 or TRBD2 (5 bases each). Between the trimmed V and J ends, which lost 7 bases and 8 bases, there was a span of 18 bases. The CDR3 contains 12 residues. Germline-derived CDR1 and CDR2 are DFQATT and SNEGSKA (reference sequence). DNA for the CDR3: TGCAGTGGACCGGGACCGCCCGGTCAGCAGTACTTC. It translates to CSGPGPPGQQYF.

This clonotype occurred many times. This CDR3 is CSAPRVDQETQYF. The CDR3 DNA sequence: TGCAGTGCTCCCCGGGTCGACCAAGAGACCCAGTACTTC. The chain has TRBV20-1 and TRBJ2-5; D gene ambiguous. The V end lost 5 bases, the J end lost 0 bases, and 10 bases lay between the germline ends. The CDR3 sequence is 13 residues long. In germline, CDR1 is DFQATT, CDR2 SNEGSKA (reference sequence).

In this sample, this clonotype turned up many times. The rearrangement uses TRBV28 and TRBJ2-7; no definite D call. CDR3 length equals 14 residues. The germline CDR1 and CDR2 sequences are MDHEN and SYDVKM. The V end was cut by 2 bases, the J end by 4 bases, with 12 bases between. For the CDR3, the DNA is TGTGCCAGCAGTTTAGACTCCCGCGGATACGAGCAGTACTTC. Translation gives CASSLDSRGYEQYF.

The chain links TRBV10-3 to TRBJ2-2; D possibly corresponds to TRBD1 (6 bases). The CDR3 sequence is 15 residues long. CDR1 is ENHRY, CDR2 SYGVKD, per germline. Trimming took 4 bases from V and 2 from J, leaving 11 bases between them. For the CDR3, the DNA is TGTGCCATCAGTGGTGGGACACCCAACACCGGGGAGCTGTTTTTT. Amino acids: CAISGGTPNTGELFF.

This clonotype was recorded many times. One junction end does not reproduce the germline sequence, and a read error may be involved. The chain links TRBV30 to TRBJ2-7, with TRBD1 matching 8 bases. This CDR3 comprises 14 residues. Germline CDR1 is GTSNPN and CDR2 is SVGIG (reference sequence). The DNA for the CDR3 is TGTGCCAGGAGAGGGGCAGGGGGCTCTTACGAGCAGTACTTC. It codes for CARRGAGGSYEQYF.

This chain connects TRBV19 to TRBJ2-7; 12 positions agree with TRBD1. Germline assignment: CDR1 LNHDA and CDR2 SQIVND (reference sequence). This CDR3 has 14 residues. J was trimmed by 5 bases and V by 9 bases; bases with no gene match: 8. CDR3 sequence (DNA): TGTGCCAGCGCACCGGGACAGGGGGCCCACGAGCAGTACTTC. It translates to CASAPGQGAHEQYF.

In this sample, this clonotype turned up a few times. The chain is built from TRBV19 and TRBJ1-1; no definite D call. The V end lost 3 bases, the J end lost 6 bases, and 8 bases lay between the germline ends. Germline V CDR1 and CDR2: LNHDA, SQIVND (reference sequence). This CDR3 is built from 12 residues. CDR3 DNA sequence: TGTGCCAGTAGTATGAGGCAAGCTGAAGCTTTCTTT. Its translation: CASSMRQAEAFF.

This clonotype was recorded at least ten times. V gene TRBV28 combines with J gene TRBJ1-5, with D unresolved. Trimming removed 5 bases at V and 0 bases at J, with 17 bases between. The CDR3 loop spans 17 amino acids. Germline loops: CDR1 MDHEN, CDR2 SYDVKM. The CDR3 here is CASSLISLRDSNQPQHF. CDR3 coding DNA: TGTGCCAGCAGTCTAATTAGTTTGAGGGATAGCAATCAGCCCCAGCATTTT. Full variable domain (outside the CDR3, taken from reference TRBV28 and TRBJ1-5): DVKVTQSSRYLVKRTGEKVFLECVQDMDHENMFWYRQDPGLGLRLIYFSYDVKMKEKGDIPEGYSVSREKKERFSLILESASTNQTSMYLCASSLISLRDSNQPQHFGDGTRLSIL.